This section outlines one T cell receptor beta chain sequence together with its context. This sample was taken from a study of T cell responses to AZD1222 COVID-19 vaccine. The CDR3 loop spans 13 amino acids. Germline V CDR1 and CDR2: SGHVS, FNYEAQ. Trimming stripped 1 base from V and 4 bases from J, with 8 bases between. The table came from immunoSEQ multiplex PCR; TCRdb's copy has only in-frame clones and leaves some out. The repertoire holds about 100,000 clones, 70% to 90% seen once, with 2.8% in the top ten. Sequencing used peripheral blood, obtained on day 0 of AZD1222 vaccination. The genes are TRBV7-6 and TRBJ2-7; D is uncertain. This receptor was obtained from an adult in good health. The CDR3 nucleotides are TGTGCCAGCAGCTTAGGCGCACGTTACGAGCAGTACTTC. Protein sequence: CASSLGARYEQYF.